A single sample gave rise to the 9 T cell receptor beta chains below, sequenced in a study of OX40 agonist ivuxolimab in advanced cancers. Preparation of the library involved the immunoSEQ multiplex PCR assay. TCRdb retrieved this table from immuneACCESS and kept in-frame rearrangements only. Not all clones are present; in checked studies, unresolved V genes account for under half, and no reason is known for the remainder. The sample table shows 25,000 to 35,000 clones, and 65% to 90% are seen once. Together, the top ten hold about 44% of the sample. The sequencing here drew on CD4+ or CD8+ T cells sorted from blood, taken in a trial of the OX40 agonist ivuxolimab. These receptors all stem from an adult with an advanced solid tumor such as melanoma, head and neck, liver or kidney cancer.

The chain couples TRBV4-1 to TRBJ2-1; D perhaps matches TRBD1 (8 bases). CDR3 length equals 15 residues. The germline gives CDR1 MGHRA, CDR2 YSYEKL. V lost 6 bases, J lost 7 bases, and 19 bases lay in between. The CDR3 spells CASRRTGGGMNEQFF. Here the CDR3 DNA reads TGCGCCAGCAGGCGCACAGGGGGGGGTATGAATGAGCAGTTCTTC.

This clone has just one count. The rearrangement joins TRBV14 to TRBJ1-1, with D uncertain. V was pared by 2 bases and J by 8 bases, with 6 bases between. CDR1 and CDR2 from the germline V gene are SGHDN and FVKESK. The CDR3 is 11 residues long. The CDR3, as DNA: TGTGCCAGCAGCCAACATCACGAAGCTTTCTTT. This encodes CASSQHHEAFF.

This clone is classed as large. V gene TRBV19 combines with J gene TRBJ1-3; D remains ambiguous. The CDR3 is 15 amino acids. CDR1 and CDR2 (germline): LNHDA, SQIVND (reference sequence). Trimming removed 3 bases at V and 0 bases at J, with 9 bases between. CDR3 coding DNA: TGTGCCAGTAGTATGGACTTCGACTCTGGAAACACCATATATTTT. This sequence encodes CASSMDFDSGNTIYF.

This clone has only one observation. This chain uses TRBV6-5 with TRBJ1-1, with D perhaps TRBD1 (5 bases). Germline CDR1 MNHEY, CDR2 SVGAGI. CDR3 length: 13 residues. Trimming removed 5 bases at V and 7 bases at J, with 14 bases between. CDR3 in amino acids: CASSASLRVEAFF. The CDR3 DNA sequence: TGTGCCAGCAGTGCGTCGCTCAGGGTTGAAGCTTTCTTT.

The chain joins TRBV18 to TRBJ2-7; 11 nucleotides line up with TRBD1. V lost 4 bases and J lost 7; bases outside the gene matches: 6. CDR1 and CDR2 (germline): KGHSH, LQKENI. This CDR3 comprises 14 residues. CDR3 protein: CASSLPGQGGEQYF. CDR3 DNA sequence: TGTGCCAGCTCACTACCGGGACAGGGGGGTGAGCAGTACTTC.

The chain joins TRBV23-1 to TRBJ1-5, with 7 bases matching TRBD1. TRBV23-1 qualifies as an ORF whose function is uncertain. The CDR3 length is 16 residues. Losses at the gene ends were 5 bases for V and 4 bases for J; bases not matched to a gene: 11. CDR3 nucleotide sequence: TGCGCCAGCAGTAAACAGGGGTGCCTCAAAAATCAGCCCCAGCATTTT. Translated, it gives CASSKQGCLKNQPQHF.

This clone was recorded a few times. V and J are TRBV27 and TRBJ1-5; D not resolved. Germline V gene sequence: CDR1 MNHEY, CDR2 SMNVEV (reference sequence). With 8 bases removed from V and 9 bases from J, the gap between germline ends came to 8 bases. The CDR3 is 10 amino acids. This CDR3 is CASGLGPQHF. DNA for the CDR3: TGTGCCAGCGGGTTAGGGCCCCAGCATTTT.

V usage is TRBV5-1 and J usage is TRBJ1-1, with no clear D. The germline CDR1 and CDR2 sequences are SGHRS and YFSETQ. CDR3 size: 13 residues. Trimming pared 4 bases from V and 0 bases from J, leaving 7 bases between. CDR3 sequence: CASSGLMNTEAFF. CDR3 in DNA: TGCGCCAGCAGCGGTCTGATGAACACTGAAGCTTTCTTT.

V gene TRBV27 combines with J gene TRBJ2-7; D possibly corresponds to TRBD2 (6 bases). This CDR3 spans 13 amino acids. Per the germline V gene, CDR1 is MNHEY and CDR2 is SMNVEV (reference sequence). The V end was cut by 4 bases, the J end by 0 bases, with 7 bases between. CDR3 loop: CASSSGVSYEQYF. The CDR3, as DNA: TGTGCCAGCAGTTCGGGGGTCTCCTACGAGCAGTACTTC.